The sequence of this T cell receptor beta chain was determined in a study of cytomegalovirus exposure and HLA in healthy donors. The table came from immunoSEQ multiplex PCR; TCRdb's copy has only in-frame clones and leaves some out. The sample consists of roughly 50,000 clones, over 85% of them appearing once. This sequence originates from a man between 18 and 35 years old in good health and CMV-seronegative. Input material: PBMCs.

As DNA, the CDR3 is TGTGCCAGTAGTATAGCGGACAGCTCCTACGAGCAGTACTTC. Translated, it gives CASSIADSSYEQYF. The chain combines TRBV19 with TRBJ2-7; a weak D match, TRBD1 (6 bases). Germline V gene lookup returns CDR1 LNHDA and CDR2 SQIVND (reference sequence). V lost 1 base and J 0 bases, leaving 7 bases between the germline ends. The CDR3 totals 14 residues.